These T cell receptor beta chains were read from a single sample in a study of shared T cell receptors in the human thymus. TCRdb's copy holds only in-frame clones and misses some; the assay was immunoSEQ multiplex PCR. The sample yields about 730,000 clones, 80% to 90% seen once. The same data also contributed to another study, on human thymus T cells.

Specimen: thymocytes. The receptors come from a girl under two years old with a congenital heart defect. Both conserved end residues are part of each CDR3. The D gene is left open where the match is weak. Expanded clones are given a class, and other clones once, few, many or no size at all.

>TRBJ2-1|TRBV5-1|TRBD2|NA|19
CASSSIGGVQESSYNEQFF
TGCGCCAGCAGCTCAATCGGGGGGGTACAGGAAAGCTCCTACAATGAGCAGTTCTTC
>TRBJ1-5|TRBV4-1|NA|NA|15
CASSQDVRTNQPQHF
TGCGCCAGCAGCCAAGATGTCAGGACTAATCAGCCCCAGCATTTT
>TRBJ1-1|TRBV7-6|NA|NA|18
CASSNVGHRMNLNTEAFF
TGTGCCAGCAGCAACGTGGGGCACAGGATGAACTTGAACACTGAAGCTTTCTTT
>TRBJ1-1|TRBV29-1|NA|few|13
CSAQRQDHTEAFF
TGCAGCGCCCAAAGACAGGACCACACTGAAGCTTTCTTT
>TRBJ2-2|TRBV5-6|TRBD2|NA|17
CASSLSGKSGAGGELFF
TGTGCCAGCAGCTTGTCAGGGAAGAGCGGGGCAGGCGGGGAGCTGTTTTTT
>TRBJ1-5|TRBV7-8|NA|NA|17
CASSYTRGSGGNQSQHF
TGTGCCAGCAGCTATACCAGGGGAAGCGGAGGCAATCAGTCCCAGCATTTT
>TRBJ2-3|TRBV7-2|NA|NA|18
CASSRRGPRLLNTDTQYF
TGTGCCAGCAGCCGGAGGGGACCCCGGCTCCTGAACACAGATACGCAGTATTTT
>TRBJ1-2|TRBV29-1|NA|NA|12
CSVEDRSFGYTF
TGCAGCGTTGAAGATCGGAGCTTTGGCTACACCTTC
>TRBJ1-2|TRBV19|TRBD1|NA|17
CASSIRDRGHMDYGYTF
TGTGCCAGTAGTATTAGGGACAGGGGACATATGGACTATGGCTACACCTTC
>TRBJ1-1|TRBV20-1|NA|NA|11
CSALEYTEAFF
TGCAGTGCTCTAGAATACACTGAAGCTTTCTTT
>TRBJ2-5|TRBV9|TRBD2|NA|16
CASSVSASGGVETQYF
TGTGCCAGCAGCGTATCTGCTAGCGGGGGGGTGGAGACCCAGTACTTC
>TRBJ2-1|TRBV12-5|TRBD2|NA|16
CASGLWSSGIYNEQFF
TGTGCTAGTGGTTTGTGGTCTAGCGGCATCTACAATGAGCAGTTCTTC
>TRBJ1-2|TRBV12-5|NA|few|14
CASGLWGRGYGYTF
TGTGCTAGTGGTTTGTGGGGTAGGGGCTATGGCTACACCTTC
>TRBJ1-3|TRBV11-2|NA|once|14
CASSLRGAGNTIYF
TGTGCCAGCAGCTTACGCGGGGCTGGAAACACCATATATTTT
>TRBJ1-6|TRBV28|NA|NA|17
CASSLCSRSPDNSPLHF
TGTGCCAGCAGTTTATGTTCGAGGTCACCGGATAATTCACCCCTCCACTTT
>TRBJ1-5|TRBV6-1|TRBD1|NA|15
CASSGDRAQCQPQHF
TGTGCCAGCAGCGGTGACAGGGCTCAATGTCAGCCCCAGCATTTT
>TRBJ2-3|TRBV28|NA|NA|18
CASSLWDTGRTSTDTQYF
TGTGCCAGCAGTCTATGGGACACCGGACGCACTAGCACAGATACGCAGTATTTT
>TRBJ2-7|TRBV19|NA|NA|13
CASSIGQAGEQYF
TGTGCCAGTAGTATAGGGCAGGCGGGCGAGCAGTACTTC
>TRBJ1-4|TRBV4-2|TRBD1|NA|20
CASSQRDSHQEAPDNEKLFF
TGTGCCAGCAGCCAACGGGACAGCCATCAAGAAGCGCCTGATAATGAAAAACTGTTTTTT
>TRBJ1-2|TRBV7-9|NA|NA|14
CASSPLGGWHGYTF
TGTGCCAGCAGCCCACTCGGAGGGTGGCATGGCTACACCTTC
>TRBJ1-1|TRBV6-1|TRBD1|NA|13
CASIRQGATEAFF
TGTGCCAGCATCCGACAGGGGGCCACTGAAGCTTTCTTT
>TRBJ2-2|TRBV19|TRBD1|NA|14
CASSGTGGSGELFF
TGTGCCAGTAGCGGGACAGGGGGAAGCGGGGAGCTGTTTTTT
>TRBJ1-1|TRBV18|NA|once|13
CASSPQGGTEAFF
TGTGCCAGCTCACCCCAGGGAGGCACTGAAGCTTTCTTT
>TRBJ2-7|TRBV5-1|TRBD1|once|15
CASSPRQGSGYEQYF
TGCGCCAGCAGCCCAAGACAGGGGTCGGGCTACGAGCAGTACTTC
>TRBJ1-1|TRBV6-4|TRBD1|NA|13
CASRRTGNTEAFF
TGTGCCAGCAGGCGGACAGGGAACACTGAAGCTTTCTTT
>TRBJ1-6|TRBV6-5|NA|once|15
CASRGGAGYKAPLHF
TGTGCCAGCAGAGGGGGGGCAGGGTATAAGGCACCCCTCCACTTT
>TRBJ1-2|TRBV5-6|NA|NA|14
CASSPLAANYGYTF
TGTGCCAGCAGCCCCCTGGCAGCTAACTATGGCTACACCTTC
>TRBJ2-1|TRBV14|TRBD2|NA|19
CASSQDARTSGLLYNEQFF
TGTGCCAGCAGCCAAGATGCACGGACTAGCGGACTACTGTACAATGAGCAGTTCTTC
>TRBJ1-5|TRBV2|NA|NA|16
CASSVGAGDGNQPQHF
TGTGCCAGCAGTGTCGGGGCAGGGGACGGCAATCAGCCCCAGCATTTT
>TRBJ1-5|TRBV19|TRBD1|NA|16
CASAFGGDRGNQPQHF
TGTGCCAGTGCTTTCGGGGGGGACAGGGGGAATCAGCCCCAGCATTTT
>TRBJ2-7|TRBV10-1|TRBD1|NA|14
CASSERTGSYEQYF
TGCGCCAGCAGTGAGAGGACAGGTTCCTACGAGCAGTACTTC
>TRBJ2-7|TRBV7-9|NA|NA|14
CASYTPGPVHEQYF
TGTGCCAGCTATACCCCGGGTCCCGTGCACGAGCAGTACTTC
>TRBJ2-1|TRBV27|TRBD2|NA|15
CASSLDGLAINEQFF
TGTGCCAGCAGTTTGGACGGACTAGCAATAAATGAGCAGTTCTTC
>TRBJ2-7|TRBV4-1|NA|once|13
CASSHKQAYEQYF
TGCGCCAGCAGCCATAAACAGGCCTACGAGCAGTACTTC
>TRBJ2-7|TRBV5-1|TRBD1|NA|14
CASTMGQGAYEQYF
TGCGCCAGCACTATGGGACAGGGGGCCTACGAGCAGTACTTC
>TRBJ2-7|TRBV7-6|NA|NA|15
CASSPQRPLPYEQYF
TGTGCCAGCAGCCCACAACGCCCGCTCCCCTACGAGCAGTACTTC
>TRBJ2-1|TRBV15|NA|NA|13
CATSHPKGNEQFF
TGTGCCACCAGCCACCCGAAGGGGAATGAGCAGTTCTTC
>TRBJ2-7|TRBV6-6|NA|NA|16
CASNIIEGERSYEQYF
TGTGCCAGCAACATAATCGAGGGGGAACGGTCCTACGAGCAGTACTTC
>TRBJ1-3|TRBV4-1|NA|NA|18
CASRQDSRRGHSGNTIYF
TGCGCCAGCAGACAAGATAGCCGGCGGGGCCACTCTGGAAACACCATATATTTT
>TRBJ2-1|TRBV5-5|NA|NA|17
CASRLGHKGDRYNEQFF
TGTGCCAGCAGACTAGGCCATAAGGGAGATCGCTACAATGAGCAGTTCTTC
>TRBJ1-4|TRBV29-1|NA|NA|11
CSFPVEEKLFF
TGCAGCTTCCCGGTAGAAGAAAAACTGTTTTTT
>TRBJ2-3|TRBV27|NA|once|13
CASSLGTTDTQYF
TGTGCCAGCAGTTTAGGGACTACAGATACGCAGTATTTT
>TRBJ1-6|TRBV7-8|NA|few|20
CASSLIEGRYGSSYNSPLHF
TGTGCCAGCAGCTTAATTGAGGGAAGGTATGGGAGCTCCTATAATTCACCCCTCCACTTT
>TRBJ1-4|TRBV18|TRBD1|NA|20
CASSPLETPGQSATNEKLFF
TGTGCCAGCTCACCACTGGAGACTCCGGGACAGTCTGCAACTAATGAAAAACTGTTTTTT
>TRBJ1-2|TRBV11-2|NA|few|13
CASSHEEVYGYTF
TGTGCCAGCAGCCACGAGGAGGTGTATGGCTACACCTTC
>TRBJ2-5|TRBV7-9|TRBD2|NA|16
CASSPRRGGPQETQYF
TGTGCCAGCAGCCCTAGACGGGGAGGGCCCCAAGAGACCCAGTACTTC
>TRBJ2-3|TRBV4-1|NA|NA|15
CASSPLQRCTDTQYF
TGCGCCAGCAGCCCCTTGCAGCGGTGCACAGATACGCAGTATTTT
>TRBJ2-2|TRBV19|TRBD1|NA|14
CASSTGGGTGELFF
TGTGCCAGTAGCACAGGGGGCGGCACCGGGGAGCTGTTTTTT
>TRBJ1-2|TRBV5-1|NA|few|16
CASSFDAGRTRYGYTF
TGCGCCAGCAGCTTTGATGCGGGACGGACTCGCTATGGCTACACCTTC
>TRBJ2-2|TRBV4-2|TRBD2|NA|19
CASSQDRSLAGGDTGELFF
TGTGCCAGCAGCCAAGATAGGTCGCTAGCGGGGGGGGACACCGGGGAGCTGTTTTTT
>TRBJ2-7|TRBV7-9|NA|once|14
CASSLDRVSYEQYF
TGTGCCAGCAGCTTAGACAGGGTATCCTACGAGCAGTACTTC
>TRBJ1-1|TRBV29-1|NA|NA|14
CSVEPPGWDTEAFF
TGCAGCGTTGAACCCCCCGGGTGGGACACTGAAGCTTTCTTT
>TRBJ1-6|TRBV27|NA|NA|17
CASRLPGGESYNSPLHF
TGTGCCAGCAGGCTTCCGGGAGGGGAATCCTATAATTCACCCCTCCACTTT
>TRBJ1-1|TRBV10-2|NA|few|14
CASSSTGLVAEAFF
TGCGCCAGCAGCTCAACAGGGCTGGTCGCTGAAGCTTTCTTT
>TRBJ2-2|TRBV7-2|TRBD1|once|15
CASSFQTGDTGELFF
TGTGCCAGCAGCTTCCAGACAGGGGATACCGGGGAGCTGTTTTTT
>TRBJ1-1|TRBV28|NA|NA|17
CASRCRDRPNGRTEAFF
TGTGCCAGCAGGTGCCGCGACAGGCCCAACGGAAGGACTGAAGCTTTCTTT
>TRBJ1-6|TRBV2|NA|NA|18
CASSESGLPGSYNSPLHF
TGTGCCAGCAGTGAATCTGGCCTACCGGGCTCCTATAATTCACCCCTCCACTTT
>TRBJ1-1|TRBV9|TRBD1|NA|13
CASSVEAGGEAFF
TGTGCCAGCAGCGTAGAGGCAGGGGGTGAAGCTTTCTTT
>TRBJ2-5|TRBV27|TRBD2|NA|14
CASRLAGAKETQYF
TGTGCCAGCAGACTAGCGGGGGCCAAGGAGACCCAGTACTTC
>TRBJ2-7|TRBV4-1|TRBD2|NA|18
CASSQDWGMRGSSYEQYF
TGCGCCAGCAGCCAAGATTGGGGTATGCGGGGGAGCTCCTACGAGCAGTACTTC